This T cell receptor (beta chain) was recorded in a study of cytomegalovirus exposure and HLA in healthy donors (dated by TCRdb to about 2017). Looking at the study overall: An earlier analysis of roughly 570 of the donors reported 276 Gb of sequence data and 117 million unique TCR beta sequences obtained from some 200 million T cells. Roughly 300 gigabases of sequencing data and some 85 million unique TCR sequences were included in an early release covering 500 to 750 HLA-typed donors. Of the roughly 400 genotyped donors, roughly 85% fell in the genetic ancestry cluster associated with self-reported Caucasian donors. The study aimed to test whether cataloging public T cell receptors could reveal signatures of past pathogen exposure. The T cell repertoires of several hundred subjects were profiled by immunosequencing and related to cytomegalovirus serostatus. In addition to the first cohort of roughly 700 subjects, a separate validation cohort of around 110 different subjects was used. To predict cytomegalovirus infection status, the study brought together high-throughput TCR immunosequencing, statistical association of individual TCRs with disease status, and machine learning. To study patterns of TCR occurrence, a later analysis re-analyzed previously published TCR beta repertoires from around 660 donors and added high-resolution HLA genotyping. Rather than using new phenotypic data, the later analysis identified candidate immune exposures from TCR beta sequences and from how often those sequences occurred across donors. An earlier analysis of fewer than 750 of the donors used high-throughput TCR beta sequencing to judge whether each TCR beta V gene segment behaved as functional or pseudogenic. Donor age, sex, ethnicity and CMV serostatus were compiled together with the repertoire data. Genome-wide SNP genotypes for about 65% of the roughly 670 donors were used in a later genetic analysis, which treated that subset as a discovery cohort. All discovery cohort repertoires had been generated using a single sequencing platform. HLA typing covered class I and class II loci at four-digit resolution. Typing coverage varied by locus: about 620-630 donors for A, B, C, DRB1 and DQB1; more than 500 for DQA1; more than 600 for DPA1; roughly 450 for DPB1. Roughly 5 DR-DQ haplotypes were handled as single units for association and clustering because linkage in the cohort was strong. Across 398 genotyped donors of the cohort, an average of about 240,000 unique TCR beta nucleotide sequences per donor were sequenced, and roughly 20% of those sequences were non-productive.

Overall results and qualifications from the work: A further reported finding was that TCR beta sequences accurately predicted the HLA-A and HLA-B alleles for most subjects in the first cohort. According to a later genetic analysis, donors in an Asian-associated ancestry cluster had fewer N-insertions in productive TCRs than the roughly 700-donor mean. The authors suggested that the approach could potentially be extended to other disease states and immunological phenotypes. A later analysis found that HLA-associated TCR beta chains were more clonally expanded and had lower generation probabilities than equally common non-associated chains. According to a later analysis, parvovirus B19, influenza, CMV and Epstein-Barr virus appeared linked to several top co-occurrence clusters. The classifier was reported to diagnose cytomegalovirus status with high specificity and sensitivity in both the original cohort and the validation cohort. Three of the identified cytomegalovirus-associated TCR beta chains were confirmed in vitro to be specific for cytomegalovirus antigens. In an earlier analysis of approximately 590 of the donors, most TCR beta V segments were observed in productive rearrangements about 90% or about 30% of the time, broadly matching IMGT annotations. Linkage disequilibrium might explain the correlated functional status among segregating V segments, but an unknown experimental factor could not be excluded. Sequencing depth was assumed to be roughly uniform across donors in the presence/absence analyses, though that assumption may not hold. A total of fewer than 200 TCR beta chains were listed by the study as associated with cytomegalovirus. When HLA alleles, especially DR and DQ, strongly co-occurred, attributing TCR associations to individual alleles was difficult. The 87-base-pair reads could not distinguish some IMGT-functional V segments, including TRBV6-2 and TRBV6-3, so those segments were excluded. In a later genetic analysis, a missense DCLRE1C variant was associated with V-gene and J-gene trimming of TCR beta chains, and the association was replicated in an independent cohort. Only TCR beta chains were sequenced in this cohort, and the absence of alpha or paired-chain data limited detectable features. HLA typing was unavailable for some donors at each locus, so association tests used only the typed subset. Because counts were too low, around 17 rarely observed V segments, including chromosome 9 orphons, were left out of the earlier analysis of 500 to 750 of the donors. In a later analysis, around 17,000 TCR beta sequences were associated with specific HLA alleles at a false discovery rate of 0.05. A group of highly shared sequence variants was considered likely to be a technical artifact of the sequencing pipeline. In a later analysis, TCR association rates were found to vary across HLA loci, with the most associated TCRs seen for DRB1 alleles and the fewest for HLA-C alleles. In a later analysis, most CMV-associated TCR beta chains were found to appear HLA-restricted, with HLA associations seemingly driven largely by CMV exposure. For the cohort, immune exposure information was limited to CMV serostatus. Across donors, most TCR sequences were observed very rarely, whereas some public TCRs were present in many individuals.

The CDR3 contains 16 residues, cysteine and phenylalanine counted. Solely the CDR3 DNA is kept, with 48 bases framed from the first base. The germline V gene provides CDR1 MNHEY and CDR2 SVGAGI. A distance of 7 bases separates the germline ends of V and J, which lose 1 base and 0 bases respectively. The library came from the immunoSEQ multiplex PCR assay. For the multiplex PCR, a mixture combining 60 forward primers for TCR Vbeta segments and 13 reverse primers for TCR Jbeta segments was used. The CDR3 region of rearranged TCR beta genes was amplified from genomic DNA by a multiplex PCR assay. Amplified TCR beta libraries were sequenced as 87-base-pair reads on the Illumina HiSeq System. From the authors' description of their analysis: A later analysis tallied around 80 million unique TCR beta chains across the 666 repertoires, and about 12 million of those chains were shared by two or more donors. A nearest-neighbor algorithm error-corrected the raw reads and collapsed the reads into unique sequences, merging closely related sequences to remove PCR and sequencing errors. CDR3 sequences were aligned to IMGT reference sequences to assign V, D and J gene segments. Each retained sequence needed at least a six-nucleotide match to both a V gene segment and a J gene segment. A rearrangement counted as productive if the CDR3 had no stop codons and remained in frame with V and J, and every other rearrangement counted as non-productive. Following IMGT convention, CDR3 was defined as the stretch from the second conserved V-encoded cysteine to the conserved J-encoded phenylalanine. The earlier analysis of about 500 of the donors excluded sequences that lacked an unambiguous match to a single V gene segment. In an earlier analysis of 587 of the donors, a V segment was called functional when productive rearrangements were above 56.7%, and segregating when the standard deviation between donors exceeded 5%. A statistical classification framework was built for diagnosing cytomegalovirus status from the catalog of TCR beta chain sequences. V and J gene assignment, in a later analysis, came from comparing TCR nucleotide sequences with IMGT/GENE-DB human TR gene sequences. The TCRdist pipeline was used in a later analysis to assign CDR3 sequences and most-parsimonious VDJ recombination scenarios. A later analysis defined each TCR beta chain by its CDR3 amino acid sequence plus V-gene family, and excluded reads lacking a unique V-gene family. A later analysis removed 450 to 600 highly shared, low-generation-probability nucleotide sequences to deal with suspected cross-contamination and a sequencing artifact. For each public chain, a later analysis derived a clonal expansion index from normalized ranks of inferred template counts within each repertoire. Generation probabilities in a later analysis came from a VDJ recombination model fitted to out-of-frame rearrangements, and those results were checked against IGoR. A later analysis scored TCR-TCR, TCR-HLA and TCR-CMV co-occurrence with hypergeometric tests, applying a repertoire-size bias correction to TCR pairs. False discovery rates were estimated in a later analysis by permuting HLA or CMV assignments 20 times. In a later analysis, co-occurring TCRs were grouped with DBSCAN, and TCRdist sequence similarity was added when clustering was performed within HLA-allele-positive subsets. Co-occurrence clustering excluded repertoires with fewer than 30,000 or more than 120,000 public chains, plus five with anomalous nucleotide sharing. As stored in TCRdb, this immuneACCESS dataset retains in-frame rearrangements with V and J assigned. A fraction of the clones does not appear; measured against another copy, unresolved V genes explain less than half of the discrepancy, and the remainder lacks a known reason. V, J and clone size are those of that table, while D and trimming were read from the DNA. The sample table records about 200,000 clones; approximately 80% of these occur just once. The ten most abundant clones make up 2.9% of the sample.

In total, 500 to 700 healthy bone marrow donors made up the cohort. At the time of sampling, every cohort member was nominally healthy, though immune exposures that went unrecorded were likely present. The donor was CMV seronegative and was included in the group of hundreds of seronegative cohort members. Every donor gave a peripheral blood sample, and the peripheral blood mononuclear cells from that sample were used for TCR beta sequencing. The Qiagen DNeasy Blood Extraction Kit was used to extract genomic DNA from the blood cell samples. A remark on this clone: Its antigen remains undetermined. There are no base qualities to consult, and no much larger clone falls within one base.

The clonotype originates from a man aged 30-40 years in good health and CMV-seronegative. The chain was built from TRBV6-5 and TRBJ1-6, with the D segment identity uncertain. Sequenced: PBMCs. The bases are TGTGCCAGCAGTTACTTCGGTAGCTCCTATAATTCACCCCTCCACTTT. This codes for CASSYFGSSYNSPLHF.